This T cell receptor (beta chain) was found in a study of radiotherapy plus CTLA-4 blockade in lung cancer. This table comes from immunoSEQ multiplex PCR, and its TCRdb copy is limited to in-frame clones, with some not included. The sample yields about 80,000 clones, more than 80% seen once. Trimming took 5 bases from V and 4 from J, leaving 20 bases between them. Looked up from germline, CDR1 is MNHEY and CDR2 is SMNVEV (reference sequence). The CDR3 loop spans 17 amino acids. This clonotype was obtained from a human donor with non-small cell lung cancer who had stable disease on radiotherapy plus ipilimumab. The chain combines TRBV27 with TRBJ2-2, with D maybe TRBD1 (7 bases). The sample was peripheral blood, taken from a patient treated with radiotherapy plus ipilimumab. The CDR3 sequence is CASSTRQGLSATGELFF. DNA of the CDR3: TGTGCCAGCAGTACTCGACAGGGACTGTCCGCCACCGGGGAGCTGTTTTTT.